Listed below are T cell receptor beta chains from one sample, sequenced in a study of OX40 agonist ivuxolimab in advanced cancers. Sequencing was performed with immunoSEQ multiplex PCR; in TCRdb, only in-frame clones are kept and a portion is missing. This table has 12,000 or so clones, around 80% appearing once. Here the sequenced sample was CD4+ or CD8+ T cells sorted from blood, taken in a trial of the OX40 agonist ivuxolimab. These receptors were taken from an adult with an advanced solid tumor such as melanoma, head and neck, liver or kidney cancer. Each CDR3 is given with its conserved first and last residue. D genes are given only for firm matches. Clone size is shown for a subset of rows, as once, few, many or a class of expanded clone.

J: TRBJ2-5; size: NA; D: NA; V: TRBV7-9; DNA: TGTGCCAGCAGCTTGCCGGTCCAAGAGACCCAGTACTTC; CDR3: CASSLPVQETQYF
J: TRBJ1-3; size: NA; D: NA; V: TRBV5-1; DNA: TGCGCCAGCAGCGCAGGGTTCGGAAACACCATATATTTT; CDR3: CASSAGFGNTIYF
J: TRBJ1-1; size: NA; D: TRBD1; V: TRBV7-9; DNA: TGTGCCAGCAGCCCCGAAGGACAGGGGAACACTGAAGCTTTCTTT; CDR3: CASSPEGQGNTEAFF
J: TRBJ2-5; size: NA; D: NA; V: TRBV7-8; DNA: TGTGCCAGCAGCTTAGCGTCCGGGGCCCCCGCGGAGACCCAGTACTTC; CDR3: CASSLASGAPAETQYF
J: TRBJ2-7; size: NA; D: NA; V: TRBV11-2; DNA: TGTGCCAGCAGCTTAGGACATGAAAGCTCCTACGAGCAGTACTTC; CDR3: CASSLGHESSYEQYF
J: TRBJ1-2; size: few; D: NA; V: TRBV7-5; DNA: TGTGCCAGCAGCCCTGGTGGGGACTATGGCTACACCTTC; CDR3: CASSPGGDYGYTF
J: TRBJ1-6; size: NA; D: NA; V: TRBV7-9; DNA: TGTGCCAGCAGCCCGGTACCGGAATCCACCCTCCACTTT; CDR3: CASSPVPESTLHF
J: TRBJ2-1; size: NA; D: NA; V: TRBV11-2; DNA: TGTGCCAGCAGCAATCTCGGCGGAGCGGGTGAGCAGTTCTTC; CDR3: CASSNLGGAGEQFF
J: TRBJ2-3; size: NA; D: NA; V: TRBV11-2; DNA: TGTGCCAGCACCGAATCTGGGGATACGCAGTATTTT; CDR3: CASTESGDTQYF
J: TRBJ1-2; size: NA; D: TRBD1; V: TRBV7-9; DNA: TGTGCCAGCAGCCCGGATACCGGGACAGGGAATGGCTACACCTTC; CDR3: CASSPDTGTGNGYTF
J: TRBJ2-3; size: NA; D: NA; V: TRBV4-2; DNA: TGTGCCAGCAGCCAAGAGCACAGAGTACCAGATACGCAGTATTTT; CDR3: CASSQEHRVPDTQYF
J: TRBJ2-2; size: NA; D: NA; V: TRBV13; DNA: TGTGCCAGCAGCTTACCCGACACCGGGGAGCTGTTTTTT; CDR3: CASSLPDTGELFF
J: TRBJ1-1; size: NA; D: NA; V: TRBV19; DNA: TGTGCCAGTAGTTGGGGGGGGGACACTGAAGCTTTCTTT; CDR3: CASSWGGDTEAFF
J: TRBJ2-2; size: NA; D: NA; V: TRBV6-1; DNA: TGTGCCAGCAGTGAAGGCAGTGAGAACACCGGGGAGCTGTTTTTT; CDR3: CASSEGSENTGELFF
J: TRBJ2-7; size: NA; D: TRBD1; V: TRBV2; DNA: TGTGCCAGCAGTGGGATAACAGGGGTGGACGAGCAGTACTTC; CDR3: CASSGITGVDEQYF
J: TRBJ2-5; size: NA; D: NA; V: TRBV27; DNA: TGTGCCAGCAGTTTGTTGGAAGGGTTGGAGACCCAGTACTTC; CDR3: CASSLLEGLETQYF
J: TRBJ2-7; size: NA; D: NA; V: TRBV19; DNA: TGTGCCAGTAGTATAGTTGGGGAGAGCAACGAGCAGTACTTC; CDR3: CASSIVGESNEQYF
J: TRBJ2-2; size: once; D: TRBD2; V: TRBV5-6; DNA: TGTGCCAGCAGCCTGGGGACTAGCGGGGGCCGGGTCGGGGAGCTGTTTTTT; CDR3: CASSLGTSGGRVGELFF
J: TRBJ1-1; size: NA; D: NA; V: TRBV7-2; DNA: TGTGCCAGCACCGCCGGGGGGGGATGGACTGAAGCTTTCTTT; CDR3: CASTAGGGWTEAFF
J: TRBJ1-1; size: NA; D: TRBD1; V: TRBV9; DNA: TGTGCCAGCAGCGCGGGACAGTTGAACACTGAAGCTTTCTTT; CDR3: CASSAGQLNTEAFF
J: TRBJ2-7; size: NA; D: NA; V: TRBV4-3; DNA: TGCGCCAGCAGCCTCAAGTGGGGGCTCTCCTACGAGCAGTACTTC; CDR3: CASSLKWGLSYEQYF
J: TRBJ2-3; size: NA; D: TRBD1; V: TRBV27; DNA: TGTGCCAGCAGTTCCGGAAGGACAGGGGGGACAGATACGCAGTATTTT; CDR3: CASSSGRTGGTDTQYF
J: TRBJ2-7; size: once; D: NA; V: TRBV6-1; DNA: TGTGCCAGCAGCGAAGACAAGATCGAGCAGTACTTC; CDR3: CASSEDKIEQYF
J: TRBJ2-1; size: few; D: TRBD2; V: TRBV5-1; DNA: TGCGCCAGCAGGGTGGGTAGCGGGGGCTACAATGAGCAGTTCTTC; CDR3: CASRVGSGGYNEQFF
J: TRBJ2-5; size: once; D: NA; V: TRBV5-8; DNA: TGTGCCAGCAGCCCCCCCTTGGGGACGCAGTACCAAGAGACCCAGTACTTC; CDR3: CASSPPLGTQYQETQYF
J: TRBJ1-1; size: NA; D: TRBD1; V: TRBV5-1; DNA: TGCGCCAGCAGCTTGTCAGGGGGTCACACTGAAGCTTTCTTT; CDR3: CASSLSGGHTEAFF
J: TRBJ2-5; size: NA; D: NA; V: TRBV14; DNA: TGTGCCAGCAGCCAAGTTGCGACCCAGTACTTC; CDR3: CASSQVATQYF
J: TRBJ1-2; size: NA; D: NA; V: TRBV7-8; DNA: TGTGCCAGCAGCTTGAGTGGCAGGACGGGGTATGGCTACACCTTC; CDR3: CASSLSGRTGYGYTF
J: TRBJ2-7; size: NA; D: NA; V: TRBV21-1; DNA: TGTGCCACCGTTTGGGCGGGACAGCGAGCCTACGAGCAGTACTTC; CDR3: CATVWAGQRAYEQYF
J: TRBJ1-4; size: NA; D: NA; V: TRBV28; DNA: TGTGCCAGCAGTTCCGCTGACGGGACCCCGGGTGGAAAACTGTTTTTT; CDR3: CASSSADGTPGGKLFF
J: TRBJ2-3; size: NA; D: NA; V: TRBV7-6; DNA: TGTGCCAGCAGCTTTGGGGCTCGGGGCAGCACAGATACGCAGTATTTT; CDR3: CASSFGARGSTDTQYF
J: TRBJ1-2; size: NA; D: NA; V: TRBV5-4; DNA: TGTGCCAGCAGCTTGGCCCCGGACAGAAACTATGGCTACACCTTC; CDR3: CASSLAPDRNYGYTF
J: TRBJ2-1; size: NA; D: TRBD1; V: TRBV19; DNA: TGTGCCAGTACCCGGACAGGGGAGAACAATGAGCAGTTCTTC; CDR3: CASTRTGENNEQFF
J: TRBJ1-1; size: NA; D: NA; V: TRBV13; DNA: TGTGCCAGCAGTAGGGACAACACTGAAGCTTTCTTT; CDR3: CASSRDNTEAFF
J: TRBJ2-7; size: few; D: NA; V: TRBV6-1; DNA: TGTGCCAGCAGTGAAGCCGCTACAGGGTTTTACTACGAGCAGTACTTC; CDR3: CASSEAATGFYYEQYF
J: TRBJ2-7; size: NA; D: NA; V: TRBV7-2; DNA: TGTGCCAGCCGCGCCACAGGGAGGTACGAGCAGTACTTC; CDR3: CASRATGRYEQYF
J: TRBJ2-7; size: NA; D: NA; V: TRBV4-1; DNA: TGCGCCAGCAGCCAAGATACCTACGAGCAGTACTTC; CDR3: CASSQDTYEQYF
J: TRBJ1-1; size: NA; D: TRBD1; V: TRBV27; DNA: TGTGCCAGCAGTCCAGGGGGCAGGGCTGAAGCTTTCTTT; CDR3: CASSPGGRAEAFF
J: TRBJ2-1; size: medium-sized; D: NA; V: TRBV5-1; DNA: TGCGCCAGCAGGCCCGGGTCCGGGGGCTACAATGAGCAGTTCTTC; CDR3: CASRPGSGGYNEQFF
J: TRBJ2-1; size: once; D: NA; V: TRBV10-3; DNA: TGTGCCATCAGGGGTAAGGTTGGTGAGCAGTTCTTC; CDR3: CAIRGKVGEQFF
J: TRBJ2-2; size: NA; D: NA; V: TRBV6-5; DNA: TGTGCCAGCAACCCCCGGGGAAACACCGGGGAGCTGTTTTTT; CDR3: CASNPRGNTGELFF
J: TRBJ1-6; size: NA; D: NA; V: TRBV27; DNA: TGTGCCAGCAGTTCAGGGTTCTTTGACCTCCACTTT; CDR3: CASSSGFFDLHF